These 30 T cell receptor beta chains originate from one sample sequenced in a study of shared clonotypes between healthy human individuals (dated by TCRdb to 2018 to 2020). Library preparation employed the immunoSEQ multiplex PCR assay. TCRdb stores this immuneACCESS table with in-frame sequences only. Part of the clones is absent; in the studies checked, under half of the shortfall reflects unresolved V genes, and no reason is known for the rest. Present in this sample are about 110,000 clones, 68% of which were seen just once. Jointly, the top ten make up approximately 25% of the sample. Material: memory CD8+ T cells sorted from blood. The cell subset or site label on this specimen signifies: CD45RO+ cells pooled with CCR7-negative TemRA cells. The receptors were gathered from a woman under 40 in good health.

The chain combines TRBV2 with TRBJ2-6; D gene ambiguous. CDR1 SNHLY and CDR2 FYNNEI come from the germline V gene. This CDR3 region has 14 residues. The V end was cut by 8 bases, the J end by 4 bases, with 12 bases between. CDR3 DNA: TGTGCCAGCTCCAAGGATCGCGGGGCCAACGTCCTGACTTTC. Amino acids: CASSKDRGANVLTF. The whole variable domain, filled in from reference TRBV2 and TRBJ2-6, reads EPEVTQTPSHQVTQMGQEVILRCVPISNHLYFYWYRQILGQKVEFLVSFYNNEISEKSEIFDDQFSVERPDGSNFTLKIRSTKLEDSAMYFCASSKDRGANVLTFGAGSRLTVL.

The CDR3 region has the DNA TGTGCCAGCAATGGACAGGGCCACGCTTTCTTT. Amino acid sequence: CASNGQGHAFF. This chain connects TRBV6-5 to TRBJ1-1, with 8 bases fitting TRBD1. Trimming took 7 bases from V and 11 from J; bases not matched to a gene: 6. The CDR3 loop spans 11 amino acids. Germline V CDR1 and CDR2: MNHEY, SVGAGI.

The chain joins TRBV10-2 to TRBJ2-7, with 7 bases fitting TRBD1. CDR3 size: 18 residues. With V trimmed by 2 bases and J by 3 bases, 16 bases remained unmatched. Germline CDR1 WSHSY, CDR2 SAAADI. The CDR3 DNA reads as TGCGCCAGCAGTGAGCCCTCATCCAGGACAGGCCTGTTCTACGAGCAGTACTTC. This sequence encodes CASSEPSSRTGLFYEQYF.

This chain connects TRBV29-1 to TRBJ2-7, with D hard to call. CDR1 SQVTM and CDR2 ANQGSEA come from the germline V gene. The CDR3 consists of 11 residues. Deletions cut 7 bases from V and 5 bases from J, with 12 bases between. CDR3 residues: CSAGLGDEQYF. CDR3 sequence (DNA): TGCAGCGCGGGCCTTGGAGACGAGCAGTACTTC.

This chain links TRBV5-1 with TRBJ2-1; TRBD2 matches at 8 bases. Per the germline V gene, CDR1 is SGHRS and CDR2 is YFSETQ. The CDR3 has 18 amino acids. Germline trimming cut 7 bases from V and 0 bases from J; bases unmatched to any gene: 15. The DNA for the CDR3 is TGCGCCAGCGGACGGACCGCGGGAGGTTCCCTCTCCTACAATGAGCAGTTCTTC. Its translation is CASGRTAGGSLSYNEQFF.

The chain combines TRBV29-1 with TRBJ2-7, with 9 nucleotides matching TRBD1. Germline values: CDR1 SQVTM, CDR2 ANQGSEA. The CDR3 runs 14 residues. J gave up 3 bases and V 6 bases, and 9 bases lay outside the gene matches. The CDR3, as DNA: TGCAGCGTCGCCGGGACAGGGATCGGCTACGAGCAGTACTTC. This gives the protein CSVAGTGIGYEQYF.

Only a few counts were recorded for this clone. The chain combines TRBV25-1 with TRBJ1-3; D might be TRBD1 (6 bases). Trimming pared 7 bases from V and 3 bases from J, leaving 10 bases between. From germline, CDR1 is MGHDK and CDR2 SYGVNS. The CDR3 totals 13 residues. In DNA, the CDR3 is TGTGCCAGCACCCCACAGGGTGGAAACACCATATATTTT. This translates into CASTPQGGNTIYF.

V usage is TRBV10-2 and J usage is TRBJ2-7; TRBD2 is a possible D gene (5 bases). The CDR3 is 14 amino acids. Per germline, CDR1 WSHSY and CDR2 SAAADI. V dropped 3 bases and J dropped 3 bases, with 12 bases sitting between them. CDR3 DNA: TGCGCCAGCAGTGACCAGAGTAGCGACTACGAGCAGTACTTC. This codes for CASSDQSSDYEQYF.

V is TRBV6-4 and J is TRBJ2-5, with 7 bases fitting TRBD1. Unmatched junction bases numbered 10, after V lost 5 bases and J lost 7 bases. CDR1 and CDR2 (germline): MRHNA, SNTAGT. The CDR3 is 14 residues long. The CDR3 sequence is CASSPWTGRGTQYF. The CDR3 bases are TGTGCCAGCAGTCCATGGACAGGACGGGGGACCCAGTACTTC.

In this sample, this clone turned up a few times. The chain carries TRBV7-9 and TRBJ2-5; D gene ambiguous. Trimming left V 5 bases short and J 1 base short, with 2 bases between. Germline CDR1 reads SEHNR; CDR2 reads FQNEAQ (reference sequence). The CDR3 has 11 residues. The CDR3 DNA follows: TGTGCCAGCAGCGTCCAAGAGACCCAGTACTTC. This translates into CASSVQETQYF.

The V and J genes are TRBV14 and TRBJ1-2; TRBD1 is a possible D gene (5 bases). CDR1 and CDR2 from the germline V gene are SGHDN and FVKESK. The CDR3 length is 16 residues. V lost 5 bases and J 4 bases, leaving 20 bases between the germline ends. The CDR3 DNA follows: TGTGCCAGCAGCGCGACCGGGGGGACCCTCCTCTATGGCTACACCTTC. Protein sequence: CASSATGGTLLYGYTF.

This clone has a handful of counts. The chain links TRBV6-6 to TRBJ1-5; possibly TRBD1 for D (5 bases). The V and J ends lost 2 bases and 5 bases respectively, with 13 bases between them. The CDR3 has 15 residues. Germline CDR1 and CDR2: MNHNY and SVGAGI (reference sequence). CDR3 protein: CASSYAQGFDQPQHF. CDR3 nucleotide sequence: TGTGCCAGCAGTTACGCGCAGGGTTTCGATCAGCCCCAGCATTTT.

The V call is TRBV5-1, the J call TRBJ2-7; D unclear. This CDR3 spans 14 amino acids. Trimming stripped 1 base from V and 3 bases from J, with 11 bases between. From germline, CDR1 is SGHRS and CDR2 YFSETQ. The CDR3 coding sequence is TGCGCCAGCAGCTTGATAGGGTTCGGCTACGAGCAGTACTTC. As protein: CASSLIGFGYEQYF.

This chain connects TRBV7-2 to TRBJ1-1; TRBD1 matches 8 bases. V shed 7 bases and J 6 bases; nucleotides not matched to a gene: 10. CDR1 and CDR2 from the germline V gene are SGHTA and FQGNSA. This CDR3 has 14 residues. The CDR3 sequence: CASTKVQGVAEAFF. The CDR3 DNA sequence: TGTGCCAGCACCAAAGTACAGGGGGTAGCTGAAGCTTTCTTT.

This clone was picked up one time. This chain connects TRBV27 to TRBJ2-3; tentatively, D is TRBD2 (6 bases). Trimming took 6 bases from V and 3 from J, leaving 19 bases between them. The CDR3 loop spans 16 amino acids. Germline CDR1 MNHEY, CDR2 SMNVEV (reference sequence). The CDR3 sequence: CASSPDRNGGTDTQYF. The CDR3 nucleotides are TGTGCCAGCAGCCCCGACCGGAATGGGGGGACAGATACGCAGTATTTT.

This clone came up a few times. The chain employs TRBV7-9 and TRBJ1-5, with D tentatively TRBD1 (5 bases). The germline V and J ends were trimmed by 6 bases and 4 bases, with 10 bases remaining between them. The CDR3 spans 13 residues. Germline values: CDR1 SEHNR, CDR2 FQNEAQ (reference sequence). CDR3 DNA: TGTGCCAGCAGGGGGGGAGAGAATCAGCCCCAGCATTTT. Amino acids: CASRGGENQPQHF.

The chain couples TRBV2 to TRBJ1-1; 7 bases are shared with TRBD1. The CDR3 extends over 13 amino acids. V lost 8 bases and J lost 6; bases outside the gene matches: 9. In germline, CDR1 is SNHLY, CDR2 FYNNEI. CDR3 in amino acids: CASETLDRPEAFF. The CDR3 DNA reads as TGTGCCAGCGAGACTCTGGACAGGCCTGAAGCTTTCTTT.

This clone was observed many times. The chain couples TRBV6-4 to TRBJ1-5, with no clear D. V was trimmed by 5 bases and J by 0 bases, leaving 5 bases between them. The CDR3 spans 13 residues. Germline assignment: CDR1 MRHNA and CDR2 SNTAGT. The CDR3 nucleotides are TGTGCCAGCAGTTTGGGTAGCAATCAGCCCCAGCATTTT. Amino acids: CASSLGSNQPQHF.

CDR3 residues: CSVTGTSDNEQFF. The CDR3 DNA reads as TGCAGCGTTACTGGGACTAGCGACAATGAGCAGTTCTTC. The chain carries TRBV29-1 and TRBJ2-1; 10 bases are a match to TRBD2. This CDR3 has 13 residues. V lost 5 bases, J lost 5 bases, and 3 bases stayed unmatched. In germline, CDR1 is SQVTM, CDR2 ANQGSEA.

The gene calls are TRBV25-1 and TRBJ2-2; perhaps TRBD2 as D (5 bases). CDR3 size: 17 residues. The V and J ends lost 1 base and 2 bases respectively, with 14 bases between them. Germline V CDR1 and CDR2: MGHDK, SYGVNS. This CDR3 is CASSESLLDTNTGELFF. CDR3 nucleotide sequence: TGTGCCAGCAGTGAATCCCTACTAGACACTAACACCGGGGAGCTGTTTTTT. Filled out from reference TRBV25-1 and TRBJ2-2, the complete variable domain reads EADIYQTPRYLVIGTGKKITLECSQTMGHDKMYWYQQDPGMELHLIHYSYGVNSTEKGDLSSESTVSRIRTEHFPLTLESARPSHTSQYLCASSESLLDTNTGELFFGEGSRLTVL.

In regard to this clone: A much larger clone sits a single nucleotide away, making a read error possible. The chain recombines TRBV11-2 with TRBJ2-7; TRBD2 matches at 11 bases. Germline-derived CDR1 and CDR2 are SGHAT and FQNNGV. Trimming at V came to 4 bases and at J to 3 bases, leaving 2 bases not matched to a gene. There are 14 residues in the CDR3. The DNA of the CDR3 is TGTGCCAGCAGCTCCGGGACTAGCGGCTACGAGCAGTACTTC. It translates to CASSSGTSGYEQYF.

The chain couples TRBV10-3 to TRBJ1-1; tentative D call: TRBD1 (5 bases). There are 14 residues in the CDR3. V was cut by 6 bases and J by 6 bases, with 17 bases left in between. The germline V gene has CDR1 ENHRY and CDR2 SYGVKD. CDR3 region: CAISHGTARPEAFF. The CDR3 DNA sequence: TGTGCCATCAGCCACGGGACCGCGAGGCCTGAAGCTTTCTTT.

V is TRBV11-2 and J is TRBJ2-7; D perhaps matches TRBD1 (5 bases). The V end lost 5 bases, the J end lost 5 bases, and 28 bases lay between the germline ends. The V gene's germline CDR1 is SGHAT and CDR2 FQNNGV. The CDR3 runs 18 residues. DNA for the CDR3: TGTGCCAGCAGCGTTATCGATCGGCAGGGCCCGCCCGTGGACGAGCAGTACTTC. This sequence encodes CASSVIDRQGPPVDEQYF.

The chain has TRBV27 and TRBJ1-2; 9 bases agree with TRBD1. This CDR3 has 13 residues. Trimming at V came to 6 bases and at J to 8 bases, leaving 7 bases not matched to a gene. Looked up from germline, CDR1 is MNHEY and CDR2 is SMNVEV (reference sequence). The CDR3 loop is CASRVTGGGGYTF. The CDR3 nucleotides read TGTGCCAGCAGGGTGACAGGGGGGGGAGGCTACACCTTC.

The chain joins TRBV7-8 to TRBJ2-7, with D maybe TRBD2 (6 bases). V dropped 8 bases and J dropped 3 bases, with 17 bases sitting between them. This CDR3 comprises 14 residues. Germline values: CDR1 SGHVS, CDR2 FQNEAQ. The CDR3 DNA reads TGTGCCAGCCATCCACCCGGGACTTACTACGAGCAGTACTTC. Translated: CASHPPGTYYEQYF.

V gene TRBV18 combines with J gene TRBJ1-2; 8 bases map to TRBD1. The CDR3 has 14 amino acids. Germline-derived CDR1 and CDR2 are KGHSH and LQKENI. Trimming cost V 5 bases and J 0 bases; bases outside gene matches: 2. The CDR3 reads CASSSQGANYGYTF. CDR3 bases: TGTGCCAGCTCATCACAGGGGGCTAACTATGGCTACACCTTC.

DNA of the CDR3: TGTGCCAGCTCACCGGACCGTGGGGTTAACACTGAAGCTTTCTTT. This codes for CASSPDRGVNTEAFF. The V and J genes are TRBV18 and TRBJ1-1, with D unclear. Trimming cost V 3 bases and J 2 bases, with 13 bases left between them. The CDR3 is made up of 15 amino acids. CDR1 KGHSH and CDR2 LQKENI come from the germline V gene.

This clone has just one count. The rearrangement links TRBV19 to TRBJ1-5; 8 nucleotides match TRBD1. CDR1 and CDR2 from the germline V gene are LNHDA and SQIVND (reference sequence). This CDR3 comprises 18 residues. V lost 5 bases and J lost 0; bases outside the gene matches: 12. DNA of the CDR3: TGTGCCAGTAGTTTCCGGACAGGGCTCCTTTATAGCAATCAGCCCCAGCATTTT. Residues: CASSFRTGLLYSNQPQHF.

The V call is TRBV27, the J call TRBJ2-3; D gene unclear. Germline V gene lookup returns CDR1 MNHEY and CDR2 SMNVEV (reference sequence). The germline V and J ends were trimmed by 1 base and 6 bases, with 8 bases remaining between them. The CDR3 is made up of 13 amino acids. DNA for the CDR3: TGTGCCAGCAGTTTATTTCCCTTTGATACGCAGTATTTT. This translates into CASSLFPFDTQYF.

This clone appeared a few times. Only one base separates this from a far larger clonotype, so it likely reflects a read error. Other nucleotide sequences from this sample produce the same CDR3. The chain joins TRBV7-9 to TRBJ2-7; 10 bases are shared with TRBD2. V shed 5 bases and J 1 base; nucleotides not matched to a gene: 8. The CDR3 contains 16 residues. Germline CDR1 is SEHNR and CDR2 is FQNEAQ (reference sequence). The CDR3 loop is CASSQGLAVSSYEQYF. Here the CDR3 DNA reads TGTGCCAGCAGCCAAGGACTAGCGGTTTCATCCTACGAGCAGTACTTC.